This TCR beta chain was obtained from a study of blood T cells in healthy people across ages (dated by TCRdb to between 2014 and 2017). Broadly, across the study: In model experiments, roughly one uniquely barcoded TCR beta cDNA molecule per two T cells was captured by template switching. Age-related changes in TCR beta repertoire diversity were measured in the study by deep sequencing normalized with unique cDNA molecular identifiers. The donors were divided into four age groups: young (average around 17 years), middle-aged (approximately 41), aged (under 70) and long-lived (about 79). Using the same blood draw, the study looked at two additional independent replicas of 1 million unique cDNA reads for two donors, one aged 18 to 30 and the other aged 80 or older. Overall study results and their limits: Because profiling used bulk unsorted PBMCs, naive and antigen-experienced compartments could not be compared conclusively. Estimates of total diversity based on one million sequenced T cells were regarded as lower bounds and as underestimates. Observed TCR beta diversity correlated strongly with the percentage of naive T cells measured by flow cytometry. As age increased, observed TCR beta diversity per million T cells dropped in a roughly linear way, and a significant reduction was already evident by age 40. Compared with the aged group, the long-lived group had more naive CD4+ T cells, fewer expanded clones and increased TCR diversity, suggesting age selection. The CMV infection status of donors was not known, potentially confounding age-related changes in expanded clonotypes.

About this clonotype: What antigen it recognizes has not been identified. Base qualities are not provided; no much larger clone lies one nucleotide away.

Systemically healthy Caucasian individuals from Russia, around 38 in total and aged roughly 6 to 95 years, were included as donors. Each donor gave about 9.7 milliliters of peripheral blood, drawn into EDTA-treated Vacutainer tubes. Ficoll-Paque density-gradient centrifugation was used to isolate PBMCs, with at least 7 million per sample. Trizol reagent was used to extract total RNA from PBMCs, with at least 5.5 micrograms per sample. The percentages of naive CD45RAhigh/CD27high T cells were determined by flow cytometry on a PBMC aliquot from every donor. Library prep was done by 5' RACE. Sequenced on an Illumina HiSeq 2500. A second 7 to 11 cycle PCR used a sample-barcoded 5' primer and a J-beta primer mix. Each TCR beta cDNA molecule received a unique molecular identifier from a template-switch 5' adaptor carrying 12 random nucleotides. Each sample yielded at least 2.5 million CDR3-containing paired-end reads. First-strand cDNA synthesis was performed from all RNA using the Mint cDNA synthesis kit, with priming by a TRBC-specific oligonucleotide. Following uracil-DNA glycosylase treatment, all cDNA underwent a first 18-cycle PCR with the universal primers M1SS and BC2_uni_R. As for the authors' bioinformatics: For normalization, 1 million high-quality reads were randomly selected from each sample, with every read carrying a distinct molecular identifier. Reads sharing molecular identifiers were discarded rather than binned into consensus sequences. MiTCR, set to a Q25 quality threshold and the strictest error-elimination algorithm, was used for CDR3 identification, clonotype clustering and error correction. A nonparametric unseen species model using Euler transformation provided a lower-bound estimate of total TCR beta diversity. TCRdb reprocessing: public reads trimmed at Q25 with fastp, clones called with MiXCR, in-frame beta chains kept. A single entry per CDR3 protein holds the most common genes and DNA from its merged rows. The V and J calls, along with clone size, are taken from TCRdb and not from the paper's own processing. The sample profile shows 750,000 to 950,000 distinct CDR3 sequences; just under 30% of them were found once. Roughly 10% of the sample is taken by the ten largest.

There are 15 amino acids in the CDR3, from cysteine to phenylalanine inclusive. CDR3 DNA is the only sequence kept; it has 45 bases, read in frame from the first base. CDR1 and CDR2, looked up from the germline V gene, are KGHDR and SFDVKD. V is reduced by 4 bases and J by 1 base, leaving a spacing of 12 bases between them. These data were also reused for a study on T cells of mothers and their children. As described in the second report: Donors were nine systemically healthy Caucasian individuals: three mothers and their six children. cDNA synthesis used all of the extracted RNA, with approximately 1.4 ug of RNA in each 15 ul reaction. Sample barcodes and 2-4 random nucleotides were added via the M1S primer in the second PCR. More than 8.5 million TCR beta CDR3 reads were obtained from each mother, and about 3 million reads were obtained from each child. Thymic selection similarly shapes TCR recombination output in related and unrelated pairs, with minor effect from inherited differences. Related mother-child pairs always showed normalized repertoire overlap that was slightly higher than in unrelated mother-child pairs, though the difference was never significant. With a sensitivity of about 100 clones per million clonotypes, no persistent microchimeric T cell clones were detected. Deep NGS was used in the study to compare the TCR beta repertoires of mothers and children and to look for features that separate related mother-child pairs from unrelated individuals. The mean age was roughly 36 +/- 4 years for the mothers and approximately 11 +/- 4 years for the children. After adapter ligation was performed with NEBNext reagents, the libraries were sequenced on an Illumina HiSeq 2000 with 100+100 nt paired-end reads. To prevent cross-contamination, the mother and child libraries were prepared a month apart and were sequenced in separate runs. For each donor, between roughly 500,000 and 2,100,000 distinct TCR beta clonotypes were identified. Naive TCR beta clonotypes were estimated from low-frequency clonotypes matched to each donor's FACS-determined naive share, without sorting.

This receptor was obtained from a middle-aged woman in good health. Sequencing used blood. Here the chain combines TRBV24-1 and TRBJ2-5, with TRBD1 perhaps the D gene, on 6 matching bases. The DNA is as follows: TGTGCCACCAGTGACCCGACAGGTCCCCAAGAGACCCAGTACTTC. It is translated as CATSDPTGPQETQYF.